This T cell receptor beta chain emerged from a study of T-cell reconstitution after alpha-beta-depleted transplantation in children. J lost 1 base, V lost 6 bases, and 11 bases had no gene match. The CDR3 covers 16 residues. It was with unique molecular identifiers that the TCRbeta library was prepared. One entry per CDR3 protein results from TCRdb running MiXCR on the PCR reads. Seen here are roughly 670,000 distinct CDR3 sequences, roughly 13% observed once, and the top ten hold around 0.76%. This clonotype was detected many times. V usage is TRBV12-3 or TRBV12-4 and J usage is TRBJ1-2, with 7 bases lining up with TRBD1. Sequencing used PBMCs, obtained before TCRalphabeta/CD19-depleted stem cell transplant. The TCR originated in a girl aged 2 to 10 with congenital amegakaryocytic thrombocytopenia, due to receive a stem cell transplant. CDR3 loop: CASSVFQGEVNYGYTF. The CDR3 nucleotides are TGTGCCAGCAGCGTCTTCCAGGGGGAAGTTAACTATGGCTACACCTTC.